Here is one T cell receptor beta chain with its context. This CDR3 has 13 amino acids. Trimming pared 1 base from V and 1 base from J, leaving 4 bases between. The germline V gene has CDR1 LGHDT and CDR2 YNNKEL (reference sequence). UMIs were added to TCR cDNA along with a universal primer site when it was made by 5'RACE template switching. MiXCR, run by TCRdb on the 5' RACE reads, gives a single entry per CDR3 protein. The sample lists under 550,000 distinct CDR3 sequences, less than 25% occurring once. These data originate in a study of T cells after yellow fever vaccination. The material sequenced was PBMCs, taken about 21 days after the first yellow fever vaccination. This receptor was taken from a man younger than 35 who received the YFV17D yellow fever vaccine. The chain is built from TRBV3-1 and TRBJ2-5, with D unresolved. The CDR3: CASSQVAQETQYF. The CDR3 DNA follows: TGTGCCAGCAGCCAAGTGGCCCAAGAGACCCAGTACTTC.